These 25 T cell receptor beta chains originate from one sample sequenced in a study of shared clonotypes between healthy human individuals. In the naive CD8 group, cells lacked CD45RO and were positively selected for CCR7, so terminally differentiated effector memory CD45RA+ cells were left out. Libraries were prepared by immunoSEQ multiplex PCR; TCRdb keeps only in-frame clonotypes and omits some of them. The sample holds around 700,000 clones, 90% to 95% seen once. The specimen was naive CD8+ T cells sorted from blood. The source of these receptors is a young man in good health.

The chain has TRBV19 and TRBJ2-7, with D perhaps matching TRBD1 or TRBD2 (7 bases each). Trimming cost V 7 bases and J 3 bases, with 19 bases left between them. The CDR3 extends over 15 amino acids. Germline V CDR1 and CDR2: LNHDA, SQIVND (reference sequence). The CDR3 sequence: CASTASGDSIYEQYF. In nucleotides, the CDR3 is TGTGCCAGTACGGCGAGCGGGGACAGTATCTACGAGCAGTACTTC.

The J gene is TRBJ2-7, the V gene TRBV9; TRBD1 might be the D (6 bases). Trimming removed 3 bases at V and 6 bases at J, with 13 bases between. CDR3 length equals 13 residues. Germline-derived CDR1 and CDR2 are SGDLS and YYNGEE. Here the CDR3 reads CASSDTGTAEQYF. As DNA, the CDR3 is TGTGCCAGCAGCGATACAGGGACGGCCGAGCAGTACTTC. The whole variable domain, filled in from reference TRBV9 and TRBJ2-7, reads DSGVTQTPKHLITATGQRVTLRCSPRSGDLSVYWYQQSLDQGLQFLIQYYNGEERAKGNILERFSAQQFPDLHSELNLSSLELGDSALYFCASSDTGTAEQYFGPGTRLTVT.

The chain combines TRBV7-6 with TRBJ2-1, with a weak D call TRBD2 (5 bases). This CDR3 comprises 16 residues. Germline V gives CDR1 SGHVS, CDR2 FNYEAQ. The V end was cut by 5 bases, the J end by 7 bases, with 21 bases between. CDR3 sequence reads: CASSLRGDFGENEQFF. The DNA for the CDR3 is TGTGCCAGCAGCCTCAGAGGTGACTTCGGGGAGAATGAGCAGTTCTTC.

CDR3 in DNA: TGTGCCAGCAGTCCCCAGACAGGCGGGGCCAACGTCCTGACTTTC. This gives the protein CASSPQTGGANVLTF. This chain joins TRBV27 and TRBJ2-6; D is perhaps TRBD1 (6 bases). This CDR3 is 15 amino acids long. CDR1 and CDR2 from the germline V gene are MNHEY and SMNVEV (reference sequence). Trimming cost V 5 bases and J 4 bases, with 12 bases left between them.

The CDR3 is CASSVGNGGAYEQFF. The DNA for the CDR3 is TGTGCCAGCAGCGTAGGGAACGGGGGGGCTTATGAGCAGTTCTTC. The chain joins TRBV9 to TRBJ2-1; 8 bases align to TRBD2. The CDR3 covers 15 residues. V was pared by 0 bases and J by 8 bases, with 7 bases of the junction left unmatched. Germline V gene sequence: CDR1 SGDLS, CDR2 YYNGEE.

This clone has a handful of counts. CDR3 amino acids: CASLGTGAFGQYF. Here the CDR3 DNA reads TGTGCCAGTCTAGGGACAGGGGCTTTTGGGCAGTATTTT. The rearrangement uses TRBV2 and TRBJ2-3, with 10 positions matching TRBD1. V gave up 9 bases and J gave up 11 bases; unmatched junction bases: 11. The CDR3 totals 13 residues. Germline values: CDR1 SNHLY, CDR2 FYNNEI.

The chain couples TRBV11-1 to TRBJ2-5, with D possibly matching TRBD2 (6 bases). Trimming shortened V by 5 bases and J by 9 bases, and 10 bases separated the two germline ends. Germline V gene data show CDR1 as SGHAT and CDR2 as FQDESV (reference sequence). The CDR3 contains 11 residues. CDR3 residues: CASSATGAQYF. In DNA, the CDR3 is TGTGCCAGCAGCGCGACGGGGGCCCAGTACTTC.

The rearrangement uses TRBV6-6 and TRBJ2-3, with 7 bases fitting TRBD1. Germline V gene sequence: CDR1 MNHNY, CDR2 SVGAGI (reference sequence). The CDR3 has 15 amino acids. Germline trimming cut 8 bases from V and 7 bases from J; bases unmatched to any gene: 15. CDR3 DNA: TGTGCCAGCGGACTCGGGACAGCCTACGGGAATACGCAGTATTTT. It specifies CASGLGTAYGNTQYF.

The J gene is TRBJ2-1, the V gene TRBV7-6, with 7 bases lining up with TRBD2. V lost 5 bases to trimming and J lost 12 bases; unmatched junction nucleotides: 19. The CDR3 totals 16 residues. CDR1 SGHVS and CDR2 FNYEAQ come from the germline V gene. CDR3 region: CASSHPGSGELSRQFF. The DNA of the CDR3 is TGTGCCAGCAGCCATCCCGGCAGCGGGGAGTTGAGTAGGCAGTTCTTC.

The chain combines TRBV5-4 with TRBJ1-1, with no clear D. This CDR3 has 14 amino acids. Trimming shortened V by 0 bases and J by 7 bases, and 13 bases separated the two germline ends. Per germline, CDR1 SGHNT and CDR2 YYREEE (reference sequence). CDR3 coding DNA: TGTGCCAGCAGCTTGGGGGTATCAGGCTATGAAGCTTTCTTT. Amino acid sequence: CASSLGVSGYEAFF. Variable domain in full (rest from reference TRBV5-4 and TRBJ1-1): ETGVTQSPTHLIKTRGQQVTLRCSSQSGHNTVSWYQQALGQGPQFIFQYYREEENGRGNFPPRFSGLQFPNYSSELNVNALELDDSALYLCASSLGVSGYEAFFGQGTRLTVV.

The V call is TRBV7-8, the J call TRBJ2-7; the match to TRBD1 covers 7 bases. This CDR3 is 16 amino acids long. Looked up from germline, CDR1 is SGHVS and CDR2 is FQNEAQ. J was trimmed by 1 base and V by 0 bases; bases with no gene match: 6. CDR3: CASSLAADRPSYEQYF. The CDR3, as DNA: TGTGCCAGCAGCTTAGCGGCGGACAGGCCGTCCTACGAGCAGTACTTC.

The chain couples TRBV4-3 to TRBJ2-7, with a possible D match to TRBD2 (5 bases). Germline CDR1 reads LGHNA; CDR2 reads YSLEER. The CDR3 is made up of 14 amino acids. V lost 1 base and J lost 2, with 9 bases in between. In DNA, the CDR3 is TGCGCCAGCAGCCAAGGCGTGGAGGCCTACGAGCAGTACTTC. As protein: CASSQGVEAYEQYF.

This clone appeared once. The rearrangement links TRBV6-4 to TRBJ1-1; D possibly corresponds to TRBD1 (5 bases). The CDR3 covers 13 residues. CDR1 and CDR2 (germline): MRHNA, SNTAGT. Trimming took 2 bases from V and 4 from J, leaving 8 bases between them. As DNA, the CDR3 is TGTGCCAGCAGTGACAGGGGTGGCACTGAAGCTTTCTTT. Its translation: CASSDRGGTEAFF.

The chain couples TRBV5-4 to TRBJ2-3, with D maybe TRBD2 (7 bases). Germline V gene data show CDR1 as SGHNT and CDR2 as YYREEE (reference sequence). CDR3 length: 16 residues. V lost 4 bases and J lost 1, with 16 bases in between. The CDR3 here is CASSRAAGAGTDTQYF. As DNA, the CDR3 is TGTGCCAGCAGCCGGGCTGCGGGGGCTGGCACAGATACGCAGTATTTT.

This clone appeared once. In nucleotides, the CDR3 is TGCGCCAGCAGCTTGGAGATCTACAATGAGCAGTTCTTC. It encodes CASSLEIYNEQFF. This sequence joins TRBV5-1 and TRBJ2-1, with D hard to call. The CDR3 covers 13 residues. CDR1 SGHRS and CDR2 YFSETQ come from the germline V gene. Deletions cut 0 bases from V and 3 bases from J, with 4 bases between.

The chain carries TRBV4-2 and TRBJ2-4; D is possibly TRBD1 or TRBD2 (6 bases each). V dropped 5 bases and J dropped 7 bases, with 12 bases sitting between them. The CDR3 consists of 13 residues. In germline, CDR1 is LGHNA, CDR2 YNFKEQ. The CDR3 sequence is CASSEGGRNIQYF. CDR3 coding DNA: TGTGCCAGCAGCGAGGGGGGTCGGAACATTCAGTACTTC.

The chain carries TRBV5-1 and TRBJ2-2, with D unresolved. Trimming stripped 6 bases from V and 5 bases from J, with 5 bases between. Germline values: CDR1 SGHRS, CDR2 YFSETQ. The CDR3 has 11 residues. The CDR3 DNA reads TGCGCCAGCATGAGGACCGGGGAGCTGTTTTTT. It encodes CASMRTGELFF.

This rearrangement joins TRBV28 to TRBJ2-2, with a weak D call TRBD1 (6 bases). Per the germline V gene, CDR1 is MDHEN and CDR2 is SYDVKM. V was pared by 1 base and J by 7 bases, with 13 bases between. This CDR3 comprises 15 residues. This CDR3 reads CASSLLLGAGGELFF. CDR3 nucleotides: TGTGCCAGCAGTTTATTGCTGGGGGCGGGCGGGGAGCTGTTTTTT.

The chain joins TRBV15 to TRBJ2-5; 8 nucleotides match TRBD1. Germline V CDR1 and CDR2: LNHNV, YYDKDF (reference sequence). With V trimmed by 3 bases and J by 10 bases, 7 bases remained unmatched. This CDR3 is 13 amino acids long. This CDR3 is CATSRDRDGIQYF. The CDR3 coding sequence is TGTGCCACCAGCAGGGACAGGGACGGGATCCAGTACTTC. Supplemented by reference TRBV15 and TRBJ2-5, the full variable domain reads DAMVIQNPRYQVTQFGKPVTLSCSQTLNHNVMYWYQQKSSQAPKLLFHYYDKDFNNEADTPDNFQSRRPNTSFCFLDIRSPGLGDTAMYLCATSRDRDGIQYFGPGTRLLVL.

The chain links TRBV9 to TRBJ2-1; 7 positions agree with TRBD2. The CDR3 runs to 15 residues. From germline, CDR1 is SGDLS and CDR2 YYNGEE. J gave up 7 bases and V 7 bases, and 14 bases lay outside the gene matches. CDR3 region: CASGRAATIGNEQFF. As DNA, the CDR3 is TGTGCCAGCGGGAGGGCAGCCACCATTGGTAATGAGCAGTTCTTC.

Points on this clone: In the same sample, other DNA sequences code for this CDR3. The chain is built from TRBV10-1 and TRBJ2-1, with unresolved D. Trimming pared 3 bases from V and 0 bases from J, leaving 3 bases between. This CDR3 region has 13 residues. The germline CDR1 and CDR2 sequences are WNHNN and SYGVQD (reference sequence). In DNA, the CDR3 is TGCGCCAGCAGTGAAACCTCCTACAATGAGCAGTTCTTC. Translation: CASSETSYNEQFF.

About this clone: The sample holds other DNA sequences that translate to the same CDR3. J is TRBJ2-2 and V is TRBV7-9; no clear D. Germline assignment: CDR1 SEHNR and CDR2 FQNEAQ (reference sequence). Trimming removed 3 bases at V and 3 bases at J, with 5 bases between. This CDR3 has 13 amino acids. The CDR3 nucleotides read TGTGCCAGCAGCTTGAGAGACACCGGGGAGCTGTTTTTT. This sequence encodes CASSLRDTGELFF.

This rearrangement joins TRBV27 to TRBJ2-1; TRBD2 aligns across 14 bases. V lost 7 bases to trimming and J lost 7 bases; unmatched junction nucleotides: 12. Looked up from germline, CDR1 is MNHEY and CDR2 is SMNVEV (reference sequence). CDR3 length: 17 residues. The CDR3 spells CASTQLLGLAGVNEQFF. CDR3 nucleotide sequence: TGTGCCAGCACCCAACTGTTGGGACTAGCGGGAGTTAATGAGCAGTTCTTC.

V and J are TRBV10-3 and TRBJ2-7, with 7 nucleotides matching TRBD1. The length of the CDR3 is 16 residues. CDR1 ENHRY and CDR2 SYGVKD come from the germline V gene. The V segment lost 4 bases and the J segment 0 bases; nucleotides outside the gene matches: 9. The CDR3 nucleotides are TGTGCCATCAGTGGAACTACAGGGGCCGGCTCCTACGAGCAGTACTTC. It specifies CAISGTTGAGSYEQYF.

The chain combines TRBV7-2 with TRBJ2-3, with 9 bases fitting TRBD2. CDR1 SGHTA and CDR2 FQGNSA come from the germline V gene. There are 16 residues in the CDR3. J gave up 2 bases and V 2 bases, and 5 bases lay outside the gene matches. CDR3 sequence reads: CASSLIAGGYTDTQYF. In DNA, the CDR3 is TGTGCCAGCAGCTTAATCGCGGGAGGGTACACAGATACGCAGTATTTT.